Below, 24 T cell receptor beta chains from the same sample are listed, as sequenced in a study of blood T cell repertoires in COVID-19. This table comes from immunoSEQ multiplex PCR, and its TCRdb copy is limited to in-frame clones, with some not included. The data show about 260,000 clones, about 86% seen once. Sequenced: peripheral blood. These receptors were collected from a man under 40 with active or convalescent COVID-19.

The rearrangement links TRBV29-1 to TRBJ2-7; 10 positions agree with TRBD1. CDR1 is SQVTM and CDR2 is ANQGSEA in the germline V gene. Trimming removed 7 bases from V and 3 bases from J; junction bases left unmatched: 15. The CDR3 length is 16 residues. CDR3 nucleotide sequence: TGCAGCGCTGATGCGGCCCCGGGACAGGGGCACTACGAGCAGTACTTC. Amino acids: CSADAAPGQGHYEQYF.

The J gene is TRBJ1-5, the V gene TRBV10-2, with unresolved D. Trimming pared 9 bases from V and 0 bases from J, leaving 12 bases between. Germline CDR1 is WSHSY and CDR2 is SAAADI. The CDR3 has 14 amino acids. CDR3 coding DNA: TGCGCCAGTAAACTCGGCGGTAGCAATCAGCCCCAGCATTTT. Protein sequence: CASKLGGSNQPQHF.

The chain employs TRBV19 and TRBJ1-1, with 8 bases aligning to TRBD1. Germline V gene lookup returns CDR1 LNHDA and CDR2 SQIVND (reference sequence). The CDR3 has 16 amino acids. Trimming at V came to 4 bases and at J to 1 base, leaving 8 bases not matched to a gene. The CDR3 DNA reads as TGTGCCAGTAGTACGACGCGACAGGGGACGAACACTGAAGCTTTCTTT. Translating gives CASSTTRQGTNTEAFF.

This chain uses TRBV27 with TRBJ1-1, with 7 positions matching TRBD1. V was clipped by 2 bases and J by 3 bases; unmatched bases: 9. Germline CDR1 is MNHEY and CDR2 is SMNVEV (reference sequence). The CDR3 runs to 16 residues. DNA of the CDR3: TGTGCCAGCAGTTTAGGTTATGGGACAGTTGACACTGAAGCTTTCTTT. Residues: CASSLGYGTVDTEAFF.

The chain carries TRBV6-5 and TRBJ1-5; perhaps TRBD1 as D (5 bases). This CDR3 has 14 amino acids. The ends were cut back, 8 bases at V and 5 bases at J, with 16 bases in the middle. Germline V gene sequence: CDR1 MNHEY, CDR2 SVGAGI. The CDR3 protein is CASSREGWYQPQHF. CDR3 nucleotides: TGTGCCAGCTCACGGGAGGGGTGGTATCAGCCCCAGCATTTT.

There are a few counts of this clone. The V gene is TRBV5-1, the J gene TRBJ2-7, with D perhaps TRBD1 (5 bases). From germline, CDR1 is SGHRS and CDR2 YFSETQ. The CDR3 has 14 amino acids. V was shortened by 1 base and J by 5 bases, with 13 bases between the two germline ends. The CDR3 DNA reads TGCGCCAGCAGCTTGATGGCAGGGTCGGACGAGCAGTACTTC. Translation: CASSLMAGSDEQYF. The entire variable domain, with the rest obtained from reference TRBV5-1 and TRBJ2-7, is as follows: KAGVTQTPRYLIKTRGQQVTLSCSPISGHRSVSWYQQTPGQGLQFLFEYFSETQRNKGNFPGRFSGRQFSNSRSEMNVSTLELGDSALYLCASSLMAGSDEQYFGPGTRLTVT.

The V and J genes are TRBV6-5 and TRBJ1-3, with a possible D match to TRBD1 (5 bases). The germline gives CDR1 MNHEY, CDR2 SVGAGI. Trimming pared 0 bases from V and 3 bases from J, leaving 12 bases between. CDR3 length: 16 residues. The CDR3 sequence is CASSYSRSGVGNTIYF. In nucleotides, the CDR3 is TGTGCCAGCAGTTACTCGCGGTCGGGGGTTGGAAACACCATATATTTT.

This rearrangement joins TRBV6-2 or TRBV6-3 to TRBJ2-7; no reliable D call. CDR1 MNHEY and CDR2 SVGEGT come from the germline V gene. The CDR3 loop spans 12 amino acids. Trimming pared 5 bases from V and 6 bases from J, leaving 11 bases between. This CDR3 reads CASSTLNSEQYF. The CDR3 DNA reads TGTGCCAGCAGTACCCTAAACAGCGAGCAGTACTTC.

This clone came up many times. CDR3 protein: CASSQDGAWNPPLHF. The CDR3 DNA reads TGTGCCAGCAGCCAAGATGGGGCGTGGAATCCACCCCTCCACTTT. This rearrangement joins TRBV14 to TRBJ1-6; possibly TRBD1 for D (5 bases). CDR1 and CDR2 from the germline V gene are SGHDN and FVKESK. This CDR3 contains 15 residues. V lost 0 bases, J lost 11 bases, and 14 bases lay in between.

CDR3 loop: CSVEVQRETQYF. Written as DNA, the CDR3 is TGCAGCGTTGAGGTCCAGCGAGAGACCCAGTACTTC. This chain links TRBV29-1 with TRBJ2-5; D ambiguous. The V gene lost 3 bases and the J gene lost 4 bases, with 9 bases spanning the gap. Germline-derived CDR1 and CDR2 are SQVTM and ANQGSEA. There are 12 residues in the CDR3.

This clone has only one observation. This chain links TRBV7-8 with TRBJ2-1; 7 nucleotides align to TRBD2. The CDR3 covers 16 residues. V lost 5 bases and J lost 7; bases outside the gene matches: 14. Germline-derived CDR1 and CDR2 are SGHVS and FQNEAQ. The CDR3 region has the DNA TGTGCCAGCAGCAAAGTGCGGGGGACGCTGTCGAATGAGCAGTTCTTC. Amino acids: CASSKVRGTLSNEQFF.

Of note for this clone: One junction end disagrees with the germline gene, perhaps due to a read error. The chain carries TRBV20-1 and TRBJ2-7; weak D call: TRBD2 (6 bases). Germline V gene data show CDR1 as DFQATT and CDR2 as SNEGSKA (reference sequence). CDR3 size: 11 residues. CDR3 nucleotide sequence: TGCAGTGCTAAAGGTTTCGGGGAGGCTGCATTC. This translates into CSAKGFGEAAF.

The gene calls are TRBV30 and TRBJ1-2; 8 bases are a match to TRBD1. Germline CDR1 is GTSNPN and CDR2 is SVGIG (reference sequence). Germline trimming cut 3 bases from V and 8 bases from J; bases unmatched to any gene: 5. CDR3 size: 12 residues. CDR3 bases: TGTGCCTGGAGCGCAGGGGGCGAGGGCTACACCTTC. The encoded protein is CAWSAGGEGYTF.

This rearrangement joins TRBV6-5 to TRBJ2-1, with TRBD2 identical over 10 bases. The V gene end was trimmed by 7 bases and the J gene end by 6 bases; junction bases not matched to a gene: 6. Germline V gene data show CDR1 as MNHEY and CDR2 as SVGAGI. The CDR3 runs to 14 residues. The CDR3 nucleotides are TGTGCCAGCAAACTAGCGGGGTTAGGCAATGAGCAGTTCTTC. It specifies CASKLAGLGNEQFF.

The CDR3 loop is CASSSPDRPYSNQPQHF. The CDR3 DNA is TGTGCCAGTAGTTCGCCCGACAGGCCCTATAGCAATCAGCCCCAGCATTTT. The chain links TRBV19 to TRBJ1-5; D possibly corresponds to TRBD1 (6 bases). The CDR3 is 17 amino acids. CDR1 LNHDA and CDR2 SQIVND come from the germline V gene (reference sequence). V lost 5 bases to trimming and J lost 0 bases, with 17 bases between them.

The chain joins TRBV7-2 to TRBJ1-5; TRBD1 aligns across 11 bases. The ends lost 4 bases at V and 1 base at J; junction bases unmatched: 3. CDR1 and CDR2 (germline): SGHTA, FQGNSA. The CDR3 covers 16 residues. In nucleotides, the CDR3 is TGTGCCAGCAGCTCCCGGGACAGGGGGAGCAATCAGCCCCAGCATTTT. It translates to CASSSRDRGSNQPQHF.

The chain joins TRBV4-1 to TRBJ2-3; TRBD2 aligns across 11 bases. This CDR3 has 20 amino acids. V lost 2 bases to trimming and J lost 2 bases; unmatched junction nucleotides: 15. Germline values: CDR1 MGHRA, CDR2 YSYEKL. CDR3 bases: TGCGCCAGCAGCCAACCGTCCGGGACTAGCGGAAAGGGGACCACAGATACGCAGTATTTT. Residues: CASSQPSGTSGKGTTDTQYF.

The chain carries TRBV19 and TRBJ2-6, with TRBD2 as a possible D gene (5 bases). There are 15 residues in the CDR3. Per germline, CDR1 LNHDA and CDR2 SQIVND (reference sequence). The germline V and J ends were trimmed by 1 base and 2 bases, with 6 bases remaining between them. CDR3 DNA: TGTGCCAGTAGTATAGCGGGGACTGGGGCCAACGTCCTGACTTTC. Translated: CASSIAGTGANVLTF.

This chain uses TRBV7-8 with TRBJ1-1, with 8 bases that match TRBD1. J gave up 0 bases and V 5 bases, and 8 bases lay outside the gene matches. This CDR3 is 16 amino acids long. From germline, CDR1 is SGHVS and CDR2 FQNEAQ. This chain's CDR3 is CASSRGTGIMNTEAFF. Written as DNA, the CDR3 is TGTGCCAGCAGCCGAGGGACAGGTATCATGAACACTGAAGCTTTCTTT.

The chain couples TRBV28 to TRBJ1-4; TRBD1 is a possible D gene (6 bases). Per germline, CDR1 MDHEN and CDR2 SYDVKM. The CDR3 length is 15 residues. Between the trimmed V and J ends, which lost 5 bases and 3 bases, there was a span of 13 bases. CDR3 region: CASSKTGSSNEKLFF. CDR3 nucleotide sequence: TGTGCCAGCAGTAAGACAGGTTCGTCTAATGAAAAACTGTTTTTT.

The J gene is TRBJ1-5, the V gene TRBV19; D gene ambiguous. CDR3 length: 15 residues. V lost 6 bases, J lost 2 bases, and 14 bases lay in between. Germline V lookup: CDR1 LNHDA, CDR2 SQIVND (reference sequence). In DNA form, the CDR3 reads TGTGCCAGTAGCTTAAGTGGCCCACGCAATCAGCCCCAGCATTTT. It is translated as CASSLSGPRNQPQHF.

The chain carries TRBV6-5 and TRBJ1-5; no reliable D call. Germline assignment: CDR1 MNHEY and CDR2 SVGAGI. Between the trimmed V and J ends, which lost 6 bases and 0 bases, there was a span of 9 bases. This CDR3 spans 14 amino acids. CDR3: CASRHQNSNQPQHF. The CDR3 coding sequence is TGTGCCAGCAGACATCAAAATAGCAATCAGCCCCAGCATTTT.

The chain joins TRBV7-9 to TRBJ1-2, with 7 bases identical to TRBD1. In germline, CDR1 is SEHNR, CDR2 FQNEAQ (reference sequence). The ends lost 3 bases at V and 4 bases at J; junction bases unmatched: 8. The CDR3 extends over 15 amino acids. The CDR3 loop is CASSLGGDSPYGYTF. CDR3 nucleotides: TGTGCCAGCAGCTTGGGTGGGGACAGTCCCTATGGCTACACCTTC.

The V gene is TRBV7-7, the J gene TRBJ2-2; D is unresolved. The germline V gene has CDR1 SSHAT and CDR2 FNYEAQ (reference sequence). Trimming stripped 0 bases from V and 3 bases from J, with 2 bases between. The CDR3 covers 13 residues. Written as DNA, the CDR3 is TGTGCCAGCAGCTTAGCCGACACCGGGGAGCTGTTTTTT. Its translation is CASSLADTGELFF.